At least ten counts were recorded for the clone carrying this TCR beta chain. The antigen remains unidentified. These data belong to a study of read filtering for tumor transcriptome and immune sequencing. Regarding the study as a whole: In IR-seq, single-read clonotypes were roughly 80% of clonotypes but approximately 3.5% of reads. This fraction held mixed bone marrow immune cells after CD138-negative sorting.

This CDR3 is built from 13 residues. Per the germline V gene, CDR1 is SGHRS and CDR2 is YFSETQ. V dropped 0 bases and J dropped 6; count of bases not matched to a gene: 2. At the time of active disease, bone marrow was collected from every patient. This library used roughly 400 ng RNA and molecular barcoded adaptors spanning alpha/delta and beta/gamma chains. TCRdb recomputed calls from the reads with MiXCR, one row per CDR3 protein. Of approximately 93,000 distinct CDR3 sequences listed, 20% to 25% are singletons. Sequencing was done on a sample of a population of CD138-negative cells sorted from bone marrow. V gene TRBV5-1 combines with J gene TRBJ1-1; TRBD1 matches at 7 bases. This receptor was taken from a donor at least 40 years old with multiple myeloma. CDR3 in amino acids: CASSLDRGAEAFF. The CDR3 DNA reads as TGCGCCAGCAGCTTGGACAGGGGAGCTGAAGCTTTCTTT.